This note documents a single T cell receptor (beta chain) sequence. Antigen specificity is unknown. This sample was included in a study of T cell repertoires in cytomegalovirus infection. Background on the study: Public TCR beta signatures marked donors with CMV infection and the matching HLA. Study-level points and caveats: Accumulated public TCR beta family frequency recognized individuals carrying CMV together with the relevant HLA.

TCRdb called the reads again in MiXCR, with one record for every CDR3 protein. In the table there are about 150,000 distinct CDR3 sequences, 32% of which are singletons. The specimen was CD8+ T cells from cultured PBMCs, collected from culture after CMV antigen stimulation. This receptor was identified in a human donor in good health (CMV status not recorded). Some clones in this sample may be carry-over from other donors' samples.

The CDR3 protein is CASSPTAGYEKLFF. For the CDR3, the DNA is TGTGCCAGCAGCCCTACAGCAGGGTATGAAAAACTGTTTTTT. The V gene is TRBV7-9, the J gene TRBJ1-4; D possibly corresponds to TRBD1 (5 bases). Trimming took off 5 bases at V and 6 bases at J, with 13 bases between the two ends. The CDR3 is made up of 14 amino acids. Germline assignment: CDR1 SEHNR and CDR2 FQNEAQ (reference sequence).